The present entry profiles one T cell receptor beta chain with its context. Its target is unknown. This entry comes from a study of early T cells in non-severe SARS-CoV-2 infection. Overall study context: The study sequenced bulk RNA from unsorted whole blood, with chains unpaired.

Trimming cost V 6 bases and J 6 bases; bases outside gene matches: 2. CDR1 is MNHEY, CDR2 SVGAGI, per germline. The CDR3 is 12 residues long. Each cDNA molecule carried a unique molecular identifier. Using its own MiXCR run on the 5' RACE reads, TCRdb lists one record per CDR3 protein. Of 70,000 to 90,000 distinct CDR3 sequences in the sample, about 15% are singletons; the top ten hold less than 7%. Study observations and caveats: Anti-spike CD8 responses were favored in VDJdb matching, and private and CD4 specificities were missed.

Input material: whole blood. The chain joins TRBV6-5 to TRBJ2-3, with TRBD2 identical over 8 bases. The source is an adult who was a healthcare worker with PCR-confirmed SARS-CoV-2 infection or an uninfected control (not recorded which). The CDR3 spells CASRSGGDTQYF. The CDR3 DNA follows: TGTGCCAGCAGATCGGGGGGGGATACGCAGTATTTT.